The rows below give T cell receptor beta chains drawn from one sample of a study of shared clonotypes between healthy human individuals. The table came from immunoSEQ multiplex PCR; TCRdb's copy has only in-frame clones and leaves some out. The table has some 900,000 clones, around 80% seen once. Sequencing input: memory CD4+ T cells sorted from blood. These receptor sequences come from a man in his late teens or twenties in good health. CDR3s leave out the opening cysteine and the closing phenylalanine or tryptophan. A D gene is named only where the DNA matches it firmly.

SARADGYT TRBJ1-2 NA TRBV20-1
ASSRETGELF TRBJ2-2 NA TRBV2
ASSAGLSTGRGETQY TRBJ2-5 NA TRBV9
ASSLANGAGANVLT TRBJ2-6 NA TRBV5-1
ASSRTLYQETQY TRBJ2-5 NA TRBV5-5
ASSGSWADEQY TRBJ2-7 NA TRBV6-1
ASREGLAGGSDTQY TRBJ2-3 TRBD2 TRBV2
AWRHGGYGYT TRBJ1-2 NA TRBV30
ASSEYETDITDTQY TRBJ2-3 NA TRBV25-1
ASSQATLAPGSYNEQF TRBJ2-1 NA TRBV4-3
ASSVGQGLYGYT TRBJ1-2 NA TRBV19
ASSLGGVQY TRBJ2-7 NA TRBV13
ASSENTGELF TRBJ2-2 NA TRBV25-1
ASSYVGSNTGELF TRBJ2-2 NA TRBV6-6
ATRDSLGLNYGYT TRBJ1-2 TRBD1 TRBV19
ASTREGRTSTDTQY TRBJ2-3 NA TRBV2
AWNQGSNTEAF TRBJ1-1 NA TRBV30
ASRVEGTGFGYT TRBJ1-2 TRBD1 TRBV6-1
ASSLKGAENEQY TRBJ2-7 TRBD1 TRBV5-1
ASSITGTANNSPLH TRBJ1-6 TRBD1 TRBV18
ASRQGDTPWTGANVLT TRBJ2-6 NA TRBV7-9
ASSLFQGYGANTGELF TRBJ2-2 NA TRBV27
ASSRPDRGVYEQY TRBJ2-7 TRBD1 TRBV4-1
ASSLGADPSTDTQY TRBJ2-3 NA TRBV11-3
ASSPGQGRTEAF TRBJ1-1 TRBD1 TRBV18
ASRMTSSEFGELF TRBJ2-2 NA TRBV2
ASGRGLKEQRF TRBJ2-1 NA TRBV27
ASSPRNTDTQY TRBJ2-3 NA TRBV7-2
ASSIQQTEAF TRBJ1-1 NA TRBV28
AWSVSTGRYTGELF TRBJ2-2 NA TRBV30
AWSRGANQPQH TRBJ1-5 NA TRBV30
ASSTEARGSTNEKLF TRBJ1-4 TRBD1 TRBV5-1
ASSLEGGVNSPLH TRBJ1-6 TRBD1 TRBV5-1
ASSQGWDYSGNTIY TRBJ1-3 NA TRBV11-2
ASSLTGLEQY TRBJ2-7 TRBD1 TRBV5-4
ASSDLLKGQGNTGELF TRBJ2-2 NA TRBV6-4
ASIGRGLGETQY TRBJ2-5 TRBD1 TRBV6-1
ASRDRNIQY TRBJ2-4 NA TRBV6-5
ASSSLVTSGRTQTNEQF TRBJ2-1 TRBD2 TRBV5-1
ASSLVSTYSSTDTQY TRBJ2-3 NA TRBV11-2
ASSPSGGTLTDTQY TRBJ2-3 NA TRBV14